Each of the 5 T cell receptor beta chains below was sequenced from the same sample in a study of molecular identifiers for immune sequencing clone quantification. TCRdb passed the PCR reads through MiXCR, listing each CDR3 protein once. This table has about 510,000 distinct CDR3 sequences, roughly 25% appearing once. Sequences were obtained from naive CD8+ T cells from blood, with Jurkat cell RNA spiked in. Subset specified: FACS-sorted CD8+CD4-CCR7+CD45RA+ naive T cells. The source is a human donor in good health. Some libraries in this study had Jurkat cell RNA spiked in.

The chain employs TRBV11-2 and TRBJ2-5, with TRBD1 as a possible D gene (6 bases). With 7 bases removed from V and 4 bases from J, the gap between germline ends came to 22 bases. This CDR3 spans 16 amino acids. CDR1 SGHAT and CDR2 FQNNGV come from the germline V gene. For the CDR3, the DNA is TGTGCCAGCATCTCAACCTGGGACACTTCAAGAGAGACCCAGTACTTC. Its protein product is CASISTWDTSRETQYF.

Note on this clonotype: Given a much more abundant clone one base away, this may be a read error. The chain has TRBV4-3 and TRBJ2-5; D is possibly TRBD2 (6 bases). Germline V lookup: CDR1 LGHNA, CDR2 YSLEER. The CDR3 extends over 15 amino acids. CDR3 sequence (DNA): TGCGCCAGCAGCCAAGAAAGCGGGTACGAAGAGACCCAGTGCTTC. It yields the protein CASSQESGYEETQCF.

In regard to this clonotype: This may come from a read error, since a much larger clone is one base off. The chain carries TRBV27 and TRBJ1-1; D not resolved. The CDR3 is 13 amino acids. Between the trimmed V and J ends, which lost 3 bases and 1 base, there was a span of 6 bases. Germline V gene lookup returns CDR1 MNHEY and CDR2 SMNVEV (reference sequence). The CDR3 region has the DNA TGTGCCAGCAGTTTTAGGGAGAACACTGAAGCTTTCTTT. Its translation is CASSFRENTEAFF.

The chain combines TRBV12-5 with TRBJ2-1; 10 bases fit TRBD2. V was pared by 0 bases and J by 8 bases, with 4 bases of the junction left unmatched. Per the germline V gene, CDR1 is LGHNT and CDR2 is FRNRAP. CDR3 size: 15 residues. The CDR3 sequence: CASGLVPSGSDEQFF. Written as DNA, the CDR3 is TGTGCTAGTGGTTTGGTCCCTAGCGGGAGCGATGAGCAGTTCTTC.

This clonotype was counted ten times or more. The chain joins TRBV7-6 to TRBJ1-5; 9 bases line up with TRBD1. The J segment lost 6 bases and the V segment lost 4 bases, leaving 4 bases of the junction unmatched. This CDR3 is 14 amino acids long. In germline, CDR1 is SGHVS, CDR2 FNYEAQ. CDR3 region: CASSYGTGSQPQHF. CDR3 nucleotide sequence: TGTGCCAGCAGCTACGGGACAGGGAGTCAGCCCCAGCATTTT. The whole variable domain, remainder taken from reference TRBV7-6 and TRBJ1-5, is GAGVSQSPRYKVTKRGQDVALRCDPISGHVSLYWYRQALGQGPEFLTYFNYEAQQDKSGLPNDRFSAERPEGSISTLTIQRTEQRDSAMYRCASSYGTGSQPQHFGDGTRLSIL.